These T cell receptor beta chains were read from a single sample in a study of regulatory T cells in long-lasting Graves disease. TCRdb reanalysed the multiplex PCR reads using MiXCR and keeps one entry per CDR3 protein. The data contain about 450,000 distinct CDR3 sequences, about a sixth of them seen just once; the ten biggest clones take up around a tenth. This sample was shared with a second study, whose subject was T cells in Graves' hyperthyroidism and ophthalmopathy.

The sample in question was peripheral blood mononuclear cells (PBMCs), obtained at new diagnosis, from a patient treated with antithyroid drugs. The receptors stem from a woman in her 30s with Graves disease. Both conserved end residues are part of each CDR3. The D gene is left open where the match is weak. Where a row states a size, it is once, few, many or the class of an expanded clone; other rows omit it.

j_call v_call clone_size d_call cdr3_nt cdr3_aa
TRBJ1-5 TRBV20-1 many NA TGCAGTGCTAGAGTACCCATGGGCAATCAGCCCCAGCATTTT CSARVPMGNQPQHF
TRBJ2-1 TRBV9 few TRBD1 TGTGCCAGCAGCGGCCGGGACAGGGCCTACAATGAGCAGTTCTTC CASSGRDRAYNEQFF
TRBJ1-2 TRBV5-5 few NA TGTGCCAGCAGCTTGGACAGGCAGGGCTACACCTTC CASSLDRQGYTF
TRBJ2-2 TRBV5-1 NA NA TGCGCCAGCAGCGACGGACAGCTCACCGGGGAGCTGTTTTTT CASSDGQLTGELFF
TRBJ1-4 TRBV5-6 NA NA TGTGCCAGCAGCTTGAGCGTCCGGGGGGCGGATGAAAGACTGTTTTTT CASSLSVRGADERLFF
TRBJ1-1 TRBV28 many TRBD1 TGTGCCAGCAGTTTACAAGGACAGGGATCGGCTTTCTTT CASSLQGQGSAFF
TRBJ2-1 TRBV11-1 NA TRBD2 TGTGCCAGCAGCTCAGCGGGAGGGCCTCGCTCCTACAATGAGCAGTTCTTC CASSSAGGPRSYNEQFF
TRBJ2-5 TRBV11-2 many TRBD2 TGTGCCAGCAGCTTAGCCCCGGGACTAGCGGGAGGGGTGGAGGAGACCCAGTACTTC CASSLAPGLAGGVEETQYF
TRBJ1-1 TRBV27 many NA TGTGCCAGCAGTCCAGCCGGTGGGGGGCTAAGTACAGCTTTCTTT CASSPAGGGLSTAFF
TRBJ2-3 TRBV11-3 many NA TGTGCCAGCAGCGAGCAGGCAGATACGCAGTATTTT CASSEQADTQYF
TRBJ2-3 TRBV20-1 many NA TGCAGTGCTAGACACACAGATACGCAGTATTTT CSARHTDTQYF
TRBJ1-2 TRBV7-2 many NA TGTGCCAGCAGCTTAATTATCGGGTCGGGTTATGGCTACACCTTC CASSLIIGSGYGYTF
TRBJ2-7 TRBV4-3 few NA TGCGCCAGCAGCCAAGGTCTTGGGACGGCCTCCTACGAGCAGTACTTC CASSQGLGTASYEQYF
TRBJ2-1 TRBV11-3 many NA TGTGCCAGCAGCCCGTCGCGGGTAGGTGAGCAGTTCTTC CASSPSRVGEQFF
TRBJ2-5 TRBV12-3/TRBV12-4 NA NA TGTGCCAGCAGTCCGCTGGGGCCCAGAGAGACCCAGTACTTC CASSPLGPRETQYF
TRBJ2-2 TRBV29-1 NA TRBD2 TGCAGCGTTGAGGTAGCGGGAGTTGAAACCGGGGAGCTGTTTTTT CSVEVAGVETGELFF
TRBJ2-6 TRBV7-2 NA NA TGTGCCAGCAGCCATGACAAGGGGATCGGTGGGGCCAACGTCCTGACTTTC CASSHDKGIGGANVLTF
TRBJ2-7 TRBV7-9 many NA TGTGCCAGCAGCTTAACGGGGGCCTACGAGCAGTACTTC CASSLTGAYEQYF
TRBJ2-3 TRBV11-2 many NA TGTGCCAGCAGCTTTAAAGAGAGAGTCACAGATACGCAGTATTTT CASSFKERVTDTQYF
TRBJ2-1 TRBV7-2 many TRBD2 TGTGCCAGCAGCTTTTACCGGGAGGGCCGCTACAATGAGCAGTTCTTC CASSFYREGRYNEQFF
TRBJ2-1 TRBV18 many TRBD2 TGTGCCAGCTCGCCCCCGGGACTAGCGGGAGAGAGGAATGAGCAGTTCTTC CASSPPGLAGERNEQFF
TRBJ2-7 TRBV9 NA TRBD2 TGTGCCAGCAGCGTAGGCGCGGGAGGGCCCTACGAGCAGTACTTC CASSVGAGGPYEQYF